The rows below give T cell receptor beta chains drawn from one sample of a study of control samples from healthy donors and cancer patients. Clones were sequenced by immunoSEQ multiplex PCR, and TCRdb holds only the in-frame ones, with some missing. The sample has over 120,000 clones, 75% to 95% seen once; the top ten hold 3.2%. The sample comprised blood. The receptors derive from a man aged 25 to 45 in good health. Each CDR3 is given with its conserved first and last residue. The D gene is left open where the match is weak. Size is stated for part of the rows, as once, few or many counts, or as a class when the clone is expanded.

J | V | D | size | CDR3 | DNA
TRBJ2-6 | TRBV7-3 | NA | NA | CASRAVPSGANVLTF | TGTGCCAGCAGGGCTGTACCCTCTGGGGCCAACGTCCTGACTTTC
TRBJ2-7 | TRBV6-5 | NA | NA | CASRLFGGGANEQYF | TGTGCCAGCAGACTATTCGGAGGGGGGGCCAACGAGCAGTACTTC
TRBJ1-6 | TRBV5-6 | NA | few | CASSFEAAYGSPLHF | TGTGCCAGCAGCTTTGAGGCAGCTTATGGTTCACCCCTCCACTTT
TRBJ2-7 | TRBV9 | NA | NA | CASSVDDVGYEQYF | TGTGCCAGCAGCGTAGATGATGTTGGGTACGAGCAGTACTTC
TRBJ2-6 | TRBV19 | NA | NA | CASSIEGLTSGANVLTF | TGTGCCAGTAGTATAGAAGGACTAACCTCTGGGGCCAACGTCCTGACTTTC
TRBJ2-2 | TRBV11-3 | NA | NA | CASSLARDGELFF | TGTGCCAGCAGCTTAGCTAGGGACGGGGAGCTGTTTTTT
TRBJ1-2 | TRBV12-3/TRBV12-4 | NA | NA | CASSLRGDGYTF | TGTGCCAGCAGTTTAAGGGGGGATGGCTACACCTTC
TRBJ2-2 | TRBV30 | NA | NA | CAWSVLLGRTGELFF | TGTGCCTGGAGTGTACTTTTGGGTAGGACCGGGGAGCTGTTTTTT
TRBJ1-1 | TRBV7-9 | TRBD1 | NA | CASSWDREYKNTEAFF | TGTGCCAGCAGCTGGGACAGGGAGTACAAGAACACTGAAGCTTTCTTT
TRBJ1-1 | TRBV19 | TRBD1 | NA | CASSITGGATEAFF | TGTGCCAGTAGTATCACAGGGGGGGCCACTGAAGCTTTCTTT
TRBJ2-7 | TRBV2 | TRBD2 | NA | CASRASGGDTPYEQYF | TGTGCCAGCAGGGCTAGCGGGGGGGACACCCCCTACGAGCAGTACTTC
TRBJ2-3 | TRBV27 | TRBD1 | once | CASSRDRVVTDTQYF | TGTGCCAGCAGCCGGGACAGGGTCGTCACAGATACGCAGTATTTT
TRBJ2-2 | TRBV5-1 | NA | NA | CASSLWTVNTGELFF | TGCGCCAGCAGCCTCTGGACAGTGAACACCGGGGAGCTGTTTTTT
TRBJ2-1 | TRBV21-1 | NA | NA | CASSKIEQGLNGGSYNEQFF | TGTGCCAGCAGCAAAATTGAACAGGGACTGAACGGTGGCTCCTACAATGAGCAGTTCTTC
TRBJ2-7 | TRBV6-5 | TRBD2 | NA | CASSLAGGFEQYF | TGTGCCAGCAGCCTAGCGGGGGGATTCGAGCAGTACTTC
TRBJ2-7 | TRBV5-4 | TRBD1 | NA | CASSSGQATYEQYF | TGTGCCAGCAGCTCAGGACAGGCAACCTACGAGCAGTACTTC
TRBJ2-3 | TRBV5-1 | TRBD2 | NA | CASSFGLEADTQYF | TGCGCCAGCAGCTTTGGACTAGAGGCAGATACGCAGTATTTT
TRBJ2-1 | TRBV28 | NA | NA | CATAGRHYNEQFF | TGTGCGACCGCCGGGAGACACTACAATGAGCAGTTCTTC
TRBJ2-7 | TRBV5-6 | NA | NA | CASRPASEQYF | TGTGCCAGCAGGCCCGCAAGCGAGCAGTACTTC
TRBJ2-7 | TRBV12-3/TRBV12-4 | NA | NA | CASSLRSEQYF | TGTGCCAGCAGTCTTCGGTCCGAGCAGTACTTC
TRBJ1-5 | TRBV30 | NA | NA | CAWSSGLDNQPQHF | TGTGCCTGGAGTTCAGGGTTGGACAATCAGCCCCAGCATTTT
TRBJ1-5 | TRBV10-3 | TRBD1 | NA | CAISDSDRGGQPQHF | TGTGCCATCAGTGATTCCGACAGGGGTGGTCAGCCCCAGCATTTT
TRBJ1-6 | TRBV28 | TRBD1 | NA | CASSPIDRDDSPLHF | TGTGCCAGCAGTCCTATCGACAGGGACGATTCACCCCTCCACTTT
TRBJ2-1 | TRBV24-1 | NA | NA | CATSGVRSNEQFF | TGTGCCACCAGTGGCGTTCGAAGCAATGAGCAGTTCTTC
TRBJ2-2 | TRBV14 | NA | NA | CASSQEGLTETGELFF | TGTGCCAGCAGCCAAGAGGGTCTGACAGAGACCGGGGAGCTGTTTTTT
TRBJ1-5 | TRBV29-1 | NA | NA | CSVRRDSNQPQHF | TGCAGCGTCCGGCGAGATAGCAATCAGCCCCAGCATTTT
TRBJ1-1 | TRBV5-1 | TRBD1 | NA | CASSFDGTALNTEAFF | TGCGCCAGCAGCTTCGATGGGACAGCCTTGAACACTGAAGCTTTCTTT
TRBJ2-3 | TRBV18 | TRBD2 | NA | CASSPPALRGATDTQYF | TGTGCCAGCTCACCACCGGCTCTGCGGGGGGCCACAGATACGCAGTATTTT
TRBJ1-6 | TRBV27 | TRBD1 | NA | CASSPTGQGSSYNSPLHF | TGTGCCAGCAGTCCAACTGGACAGGGCAGCTCCTATAATTCACCCCTCCACTTT
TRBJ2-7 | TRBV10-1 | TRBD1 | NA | CASSLGTGGIDEQYF | TGCGCCAGCAGTCTCGGGACAGGGGGCATCGACGAGCAGTACTTC
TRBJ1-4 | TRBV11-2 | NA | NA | CASSPHNRVPINEKLFF | TGTGCCAGCAGCCCACACAACAGGGTACCGATTAATGAAAAACTGTTTTTT
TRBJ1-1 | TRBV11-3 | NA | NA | CASSLAQNTEAFF | TGTGCCAGCAGCTTAGCACAGAACACTGAAGCTTTCTTT
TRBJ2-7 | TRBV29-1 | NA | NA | CSVDTNYEQYF | TGCAGCGTTGACACAAACTACGAGCAGTACTTC
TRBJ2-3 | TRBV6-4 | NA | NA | CASSDGLGTDTQYF | TGTGCCAGCAGTGACGGACTGGGCACAGATACGCAGTATTTT
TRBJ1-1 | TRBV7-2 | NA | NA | CASSILRNTEAFF | TGTGCCAGCAGCATCCTAAGGAACACTGAAGCTTTCTTT
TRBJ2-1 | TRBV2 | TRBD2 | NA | CASSEILSGGNNEQFF | TGTGCCAGCAGTGAAATTCTGAGCGGGGGGAACAATGAGCAGTTCTTC
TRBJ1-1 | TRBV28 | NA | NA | CASTLLGRAGTEAFF | TGTGCCAGCACCCTCCTGGGCCGGGCAGGGACTGAAGCTTTCTTT
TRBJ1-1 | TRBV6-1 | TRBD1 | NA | CASSESWQGAGEAFF | TGTGCCAGCAGTGAAAGTTGGCAGGGGGCCGGTGAAGCTTTCTTT
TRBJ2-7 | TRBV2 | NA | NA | CASSETRYNYYEQYF | TGTGCCAGCAGTGAAACCAGATACAACTACTACGAGCAGTACTTC
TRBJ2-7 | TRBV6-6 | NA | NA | CATSGQGIYYEQYF | TGTGCCACCTCGGGACAAGGAATATACTACGAGCAGTACTTC
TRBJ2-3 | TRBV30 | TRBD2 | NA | CAWGLAGGDTQYF | TGTGCCTGGGGACTAGCGGGCGGTGATACGCAGTATTTT
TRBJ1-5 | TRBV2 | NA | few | CASSGVSYSNQPQHF | TGTGCCAGCAGTGGGGTGAGTTATAGCAATCAGCCCCAGCATTTT
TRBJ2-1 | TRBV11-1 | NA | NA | CASSSPDGGQYNEQFF | TGTGCCAGCAGCAGTCCCGACGGGGGGCAATACAATGAGCAGTTCTTC
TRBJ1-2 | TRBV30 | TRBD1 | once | CAWSEEQGNDYGYTF | TGTGCCTGGAGCGAGGAACAGGGGAACGACTATGGCTACACCTTC
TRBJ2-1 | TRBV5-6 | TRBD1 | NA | CASNAGQVPPSSSYNEQFF | TGTGCCAGCAACGCGGGACAGGTCCCTCCTTCTAGCTCCTACAATGAGCAGTTCTTC
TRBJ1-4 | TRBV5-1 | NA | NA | CASSLDTYNEKLFF | TGCGCCAGCAGCTTGGATACTTATAATGAAAAACTGTTTTTT
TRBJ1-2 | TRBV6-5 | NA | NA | CATNSGGGYGYTF | TGTGCCACCAACTCGGGTGGGGGCTATGGCTACACCTTC
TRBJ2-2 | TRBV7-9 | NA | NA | CASSLKGNRGRGTGELFF | TGTGCCAGCAGCTTAAAGGGGAACCGGGGCCGAGGGACCGGGGAGCTGTTTTTT
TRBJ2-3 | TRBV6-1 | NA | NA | CASSEPSSPDTQYF | TGTGCCAGCAGTGAACCCTCCAGCCCAGATACGCAGTATTTT
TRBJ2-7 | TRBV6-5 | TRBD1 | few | CASSLRGREQYF | TGTGCCAGCAGTCTCAGGGGGCGCGAGCAGTACTTC
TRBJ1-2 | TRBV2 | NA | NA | CASQNLQGNGYTF | TGTGCCAGCCAGAACCTTCAGGGGAATGGCTACACCTTC
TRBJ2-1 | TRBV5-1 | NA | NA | CASSPITDNEQFF | TGCGCCAGCAGCCCCATAACCGACAATGAGCAGTTCTTC
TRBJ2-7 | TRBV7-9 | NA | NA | CASRAGDSSYEQYF | TGTGCCAGCAGGGCGGGGGACAGCTCCTACGAGCAGTACTTC
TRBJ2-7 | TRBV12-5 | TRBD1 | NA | CASGPTGTGGEQYF | TGTGCTAGTGGCCCCACAGGGACAGGAGGCGAGCAGTACTTC
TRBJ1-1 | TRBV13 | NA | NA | CASSLVGRGTEAFF | TGTGCCAGCAGCTTAGTCGGCAGGGGAACTGAAGCTTTCTTT
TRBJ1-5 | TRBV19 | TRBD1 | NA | CASSINRGGNQPQHF | TGTGCCAGTAGTATAAACAGGGGGGGCAATCAGCCCCAGCATTTT
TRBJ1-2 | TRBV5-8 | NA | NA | CASSRRPGEPNYGYTF | TGTGCCAGCAGCCGGCGTCCTGGGGAGCCTAACTATGGCTACACCTTC
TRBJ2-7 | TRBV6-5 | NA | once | CASSLDMAYEQYF | TGTGCCAGCAGTTTAGATATGGCCTACGAGCAGTACTTC
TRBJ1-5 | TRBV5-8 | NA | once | CASIDGNSNQPQHF | TGTGCCAGCATCGATGGTAATAGCAATCAGCCCCAGCATTTT